This T cell receptor (beta chain) came from a study of patients and donors after allogeneic stem cell transplantation. MiXCR, applied by TCRdb to the RT-PCR reads, yields one record per CDR3 protein. The data hold about 210,000 distinct CDR3 sequences, with 35% to 45% observed a single time. Trimming removed 4 bases from V and 3 bases from J; junction bases left unmatched: 7. The V gene's germline CDR1 is SGHRS and CDR2 YFSETQ. This CDR3 contains 15 residues. Material: blood, either unsorted or a sorted T cell fraction (not recorded which). The receptor's source is a human donor who was either an allogeneic HSCT recipient or a stem cell or donor lymphocyte infusion donor (not recorded which). It is not recorded whose cells these are; they may come from a transplant donor. This rearrangement joins TRBV5-1 to TRBJ2-3; 8 positions match TRBD2. CDR3 protein: CASSTGTSSTDTQYF. The CDR3 region has the DNA TGCGCCAGCAGCACGGGGACTAGTAGTACAGATACGCAGTATTTT.